The rows below give T cell receptor beta chains drawn from one sample of a study of shared clonotypes between healthy human individuals. Produced via immunoSEQ multiplex PCR; TCRdb's table is partial and in-frame only. This table has about 2.1 million clones, more than 85% appearing once. The sequenced sample was naive CD8+ T cells from PBMCs. These receptors all come from a young man in good health. Some clones in this sample may be carry-over from other donors' samples. Each CDR3 is given with its conserved first and last residue. Fields, in order: V gene, D gene, CDR3 protein. The D gene is left open where the match is weak.

>TRBV9|-
CASSVGRGGNNQPQHF
>TRBV28|-
CASGLTDTQYF
>TRBV7-9|-
CASTHVTGELFF
>TRBV4-1|-
CASSQTSKGTGNTIYF
>TRBV7-9|-
CASSPTGLGAFF
>TRBV7-6|-
CASSSTPGSVYNEQFF
>TRBV29-1|-
CSVRGIDTIYF
>TRBV11-2|-
CASSSRQLQVGSSYNEQFF
>TRBV5-8|TRBD1
CASSFVRGLVTEAFF
>TRBV27|-
CASSLGGRDTQYF
>TRBV19|-
CASSILDFNNEQFF
>TRBV4-1|-
CASSQGTGYNEQFF
>TRBV27|TRBD1
CASSFGTGRREQYF
>TRBV4-1|TRBD2
CASSQKAGPNNEQFF
>TRBV14|-
CASSQVAETYNEQFF
>TRBV29-1|TRBD1
CSASTGGNYNEQFF
>TRBV5-1|TRBD1
CASSFSSVTGHQETQYF
>TRBV5-1|-
CASSSTNEQFF
>TRBV4-1|TRBD2
CASSHVWREGNEQFF
>TRBV11-2|TRBD1
CASSLARDRFYEQYF
>TRBV6-1|-
CASSELGFGTYEQYF
>TRBV27|TRBD1
CASTPYPGGDGELFF
>TRBV6-5|-
CASSYAYQSYEQYF
>TRBV27|TRBD1
CASSSLDRVSSTDTQYF
>TRBV28|TRBD1
CASSSPDRAFSYEQYF
>TRBV7-9|-
CASSQAGASYNEQFF
>TRBV29-1|TRBD1
CSVVDREAYEQYF
>TRBV6-1|TRBD2
CASSEGLAGVYEQFF
>TRBV5-1|TRBD2
CASSRLAASRNEQFF
>TRBV9|-
CASSVGGSPNYGYTF
>TRBV5-1|-
CASSPERGLDGYTF
>TRBV11-2|TRBD1
CASSPGTGGGETQYF
>TRBV5-1|-
CASSLGPSVISYEQYF
>TRBV29-1|TRBD1
CSVGPGQGDLYRETQYF
>TRBV27|-
CASSFPGKAAYF
>TRBV11-2|TRBD1
CASSLSPPWDREPYEQYF
>TRBV13|TRBD1
CASSKDRAPWETQYF